This TCR beta chain was recovered during a study of T cell responses to AZD1222 COVID-19 vaccine. Sequencing was performed with immunoSEQ multiplex PCR; in TCRdb, only in-frame clones are kept and a portion is missing. The profile shows 120,000 to 150,000 clones, over 80% of them singletons. Findings and limits, study-wide: Donors in the cohort were predominantly white British and more often female, and clonal diversity was possibly underestimated.

A note on this clone: Its antigen is undetermined.

This clonotype originated in an adult in good health. Sequencing used peripheral blood, obtained on day 0 of MenACWY control vaccination.

For the CDR3, the DNA is TGTGCCAGCAGCCAAGCAGGTACGGGGACTGAAGCTTTCTTT. Protein sequence: CASSQAGTGTEAFF. The chain links TRBV3-1 (or the pseudogene TRBV3-2) to TRBJ1-1; D gene uncertain. V lost 1 base, J lost 5 bases, and 11 bases lay in between. Germline values: CDR1 LGHDT, CDR2 YNNKEL (reference sequence). This CDR3 spans 14 amino acids.